This T cell receptor beta chain came from a study of cytomegalovirus exposure and HLA in healthy donors. The study's findings and limits: The study had only CMV serostatus as immune exposure information. Earlier findings revealed that most TCR beta V segments proved productive either about 87% or about 30% of the time. The study flagged 150 to 200 TCR beta chains as cytomegalovirus-associated.

Both 60 Vbeta primers and 13 Jbeta primers went into the PCR. Assay used: immunoSEQ multiplex PCR; TCRdb lists only in-frame clones, some missing. This sample yields 100,000 or so clones, of which more than 65% are seen a single time; 1.2% belongs to the top ten. As concerns this clone: What it binds is not known.

Sequencing was performed on PBMCs. The origin of this receptor is a woman aged 18 to 35 in good health and CMV-seronegative.

CDR3 loop: CASRTTGKSPLHF. In nucleotides, the CDR3 is TGTGCCAGCAGAACGACAGGGAAGTCACCCCTCCACTTT. The chain recombines TRBV27 with TRBJ1-6; 7 positions match TRBD1. The CDR3 length is 13 residues. CDR1 and CDR2 (germline): MNHEY, SMNVEV (reference sequence). V was pared by 6 bases and J by 10 bases, with 6 bases of the junction left unmatched.